This TCR beta chain is drawn from a study of tumor and adjacent non-tumor tissue in lung cancer. Background on the study: The patients, around 11 men and 4 or 5 women, were roughly 30 to 85 with stage I to III disease. Findings and limits, study-wide: Compared with tumor, normal lung showed significantly lower TCR diversity. In normal lung, the top 100 clones were significantly more dominant than in tumor.

No cell sorting was done before RNA was extracted from the tissue. This non-tumor lung sample came from over 3 cm beyond the tumor edge. TCRbeta libraries were built with three rounds of nested PCR, modified from ARM-PCR. TCRdb independently ran MiXCR on the multiplex PCR reads; one entry per CDR3 protein. This table has more than 55,000 distinct CDR3 sequences, more than 65% appearing once. This clonotype turned up a few times. Its antigen remains unidentified. V lost 0 bases and J 4 bases, leaving 10 bases between the germline ends. Per the germline V gene, CDR1 is SGDLS and CDR2 is YYNGEE. This CDR3 region has 15 residues.

The rearrangement joins TRBV9 to TRBJ2-2, with D unresolved. The source of this sequence is a man between 60 and 75 years old with non-small cell lung cancer. The sequencing sample was made of distant non-tumor lung tissue. The CDR3 loop is CASSVGRSGTGELFF. DNA for the CDR3: TGTGCCAGCAGCGTAGGCCGATCGGGCACCGGGGAGCTGTTTTTT.